Shown below are 30 T cell receptor beta chains from a single sample sequenced in a study of blood T cell repertoires in COVID-19. Data came from immunoSEQ multiplex PCR; TCRdb stores just in-frame clones and leaves some out. This table has roughly 340,000 clones, about 89% appearing once. Source material: PBMCs or T cells enriched from blood (not recorded which). These receptors were obtained from a middle-aged man in a cohort exposed to, infected with or recovered from COVID-19 (not recorded which).

The CDR3 spells CASSDGTSGGYEQYF. The CDR3 DNA is TGTGCCAGCAGCGACGGGACTAGCGGAGGTTACGAGCAGTACTTC. The chain links TRBV9 to TRBJ2-7; TRBD2 matches 11 bases. V shed 3 bases and J 4 bases; nucleotides not matched to a gene: 6. There are 15 residues in the CDR3. CDR1 SGDLS and CDR2 YYNGEE come from the germline V gene.

The rearrangement joins TRBV21-1 to TRBJ1-6. TRBV21-1 is deemed a pseudogene. This CDR3 is built from 16 residues. Here the CDR3 DNA reads TGTGCCAGCAGCAAAGTTTCAACGGGATATAATTCACCCCTCCACTTT. Its protein product is CASSKVSTGYNSPLHF.

This chain uses TRBV19 with TRBJ1-3, with 9 bases matching TRBD1. The V and J ends lost 3 bases and 0 bases, in that order; junction bases with no gene match: 3. CDR3 size: 16 residues. Germline CDR1 is LNHDA and CDR2 is SQIVND (reference sequence). CDR3 nucleotides: TGTGCCAGTAGTATTGGGACAGGGAGCTCTGGAAACACCATATATTTT. It translates to CASSIGTGSSGNTIYF. The entire variable domain, with the rest obtained from reference TRBV19 and TRBJ1-3, is as follows: DGGITQSPKYLFRKEGQNVTLSCEQNLNHDAMYWYRQDPGQGLRLIYYSQIVNDFQKGDIAEGYSVSREKKESFPLTVTSAQKNPTAFYLCASSIGTGSSGNTIYFGEGSWLTVV.

This clone was seen only once. The genes are TRBV5-4 and TRBJ1-4, with a possible D match to TRBD1 (5 bases). The germline CDR1 and CDR2 sequences are SGHNT and YYREEE (reference sequence). V lost 4 bases and J 8 bases, leaving 12 bases between the germline ends. The CDR3 runs 13 residues. The CDR3 protein is CASSTQGGEKLFF. In nucleotides, the CDR3 is TGTGCCAGCAGCACTCAGGGAGGGGAAAAACTGTTTTTT.

On this clone: The sample contains more than one DNA sequence encoding this CDR3. The chain is built from TRBV3-1 (or the pseudogene TRBV3-2) and TRBJ2-7; 10 bases fit TRBD1. J lost 2 bases, V lost 4 bases, and 2 bases had no gene match. Germline V gene data show CDR1 as LGHDT and CDR2 as YNNKEL (reference sequence). This CDR3 comprises 14 residues. The CDR3 region is CASSRTGGTYEQYF. The CDR3 DNA is TGTGCCAGCAGCCGGACAGGGGGGACCTACGAGCAGTACTTC.

This rearrangement joins TRBV3-1 (or the pseudogene TRBV3-2) to TRBJ2-1; TRBD2 matches 11 bases. The CDR3 sequence is 16 residues long. After removal of 3 bases from V and 5 bases from J, the junction contained 6 bases not matched to a gene. Germline-derived CDR1 and CDR2 are LGHDT and YNNKEL (reference sequence). CDR3 in amino acids: CASSQRGTSGNNEQFF. CDR3 sequence (DNA): TGTGCCAGCAGCCAGCGCGGGACTAGCGGAAACAATGAGCAGTTCTTC.

CDR3 sequence reads: CASSPFGQEKNTEAFF. CDR3 in DNA: TGTGCCAGCTCACCTTTTGGACAGGAGAAGAACACTGAAGCTTTCTTT. This chain joins TRBV18 and TRBJ1-1, with 7 bases matching TRBD1. This CDR3 is built from 16 residues. CDR1 is KGHSH and CDR2 is LQKENI in the germline V gene. V shed 3 bases and J 1 base; nucleotides not matched to a gene: 8.

The gene calls are TRBV2 and TRBJ1-5; 12 nucleotides line up with TRBD1. Losses at the gene ends were 2 bases for V and 7 bases for J; bases not matched to a gene: 6. This CDR3 comprises 16 residues. Germline V gives CDR1 SNHLY, CDR2 FYNNEI. CDR3 nucleotides: TGTGCCAGCAGTGAAATGGGACAGGGGGCTGGCCAGCCCCAGCATTTT. Protein product: CASSEMGQGAGQPQHF.

The J gene is TRBJ2-1, the V gene TRBV6-4; weak D call: TRBD2 (5 bases). Germline CDR1 MRHNA, CDR2 SNTAGT. Trimming took 0 bases from V and 7 from J, leaving 13 bases between them. CDR3 size: 15 residues. This CDR3 reads CASSDSTPGKNEQFF. The CDR3 DNA reads TGTGCCAGCAGTGACTCGACTCCGGGGAAGAATGAGCAGTTCTTC.

The rearrangement joins TRBV20-1 to TRBJ2-7; TRBD2 aligns across 7 bases. The CDR3 length is 13 residues. The V gene end was trimmed by 3 bases and the J gene end by 2 bases; junction bases not matched to a gene: 4. The germline V gene encodes CDR1 DFQATT and CDR2 SNEGSKA (reference sequence). The CDR3 here is CSASGGGPYEQYF. CDR3 DNA sequence: TGCAGTGCTAGTGGGGGGGGTCCCTACGAGCAGTACTTC.

This chain joins TRBV19 and TRBJ1-2; TRBD1 is a possible D gene (6 bases). Germline V CDR1 and CDR2: LNHDA, SQIVND (reference sequence). V gave up 3 bases and J gave up 8 bases, with 10 bases separating them. The length of the CDR3 is 12 residues. The CDR3 coding sequence is TGTGCCAGTAGTATTCAGGGGAGCGGCTACACCTTC. Protein product: CASSIQGSGYTF.

At least ten counts were recorded for this clone. CDR3 DNA sequence: TGTGCCAGCAGCGTAGCGACGGGAACAGATACGCAGTATTTT. As protein: CASSVATGTDTQYF. V usage is TRBV9 and J usage is TRBJ2-3, with TRBD2 as a possible D gene (5 bases). Trimming removed 0 bases from V and 3 bases from J, with 8 bases in between. From germline, CDR1 is SGDLS and CDR2 YYNGEE. The CDR3 contains 14 residues. Variable domain in full (rest from reference TRBV9 and TRBJ2-3): DSGVTQTPKHLITATGQRVTLRCSPRSGDLSVYWYQQSLDQGLQFLIQYYNGEERAKGNILERFSAQQFPDLHSELNLSSLELGDSALYFCASSVATGTDTQYFGPGTRLTVL.

This clone came up a few times. This chain connects TRBV7-8 to TRBJ1-2, with D tentatively TRBD1 (6 bases). Per germline, CDR1 SGHVS and CDR2 FQNEAQ. V was shortened by 0 bases and J by 6 bases, with 11 bases between the two germline ends. This CDR3 comprises 14 residues. CDR3 DNA: TGTGCCAGCAGCTTAGCTCAGGGGAGAGATGGCTACACCTTC. Amino acid sequence: CASSLAQGRDGYTF.

The chain combines TRBV20-1 with TRBJ2-5, with TRBD2 matching 13 bases. V trimming: 3 bases; J trimming: 5 bases; junction bases outside the gene matches: 9. The CDR3 runs to 16 residues. Germline V gene data show CDR1 as DFQATT and CDR2 as SNEGSKA (reference sequence). The DNA of the CDR3 is TGCAGTGCTAGTCAACTAGCGGGAGGGCCACGCGAGACCCAGTACTTC. Protein sequence: CSASQLAGGPRETQYF.

The chain joins TRBV5-8 to TRBJ1-6, with TRBD1 matching 8 bases. Germline CDR1 SGHTS, CDR2 YDEGEE. The CDR3 has 15 residues. The J segment lost 9 bases and the V segment lost 1 base, leaving 6 bases of the junction unmatched. This chain's CDR3 is CASSLTRDRGSPLHF. The CDR3 DNA follows: TGTGCCAGCAGCTTGACTCGTGACAGGGGTTCACCCCTCCACTTT.

This clone was recorded a few times. The rearrangement joins TRBV20-1 to TRBJ2-1; 10 nucleotides align to TRBD2. J gave up 7 bases and V 3 bases, and 6 bases lay outside the gene matches. Germline V CDR1 and CDR2: DFQATT, SNEGSKA (reference sequence). The CDR3 contains 14 residues. CDR3 coding DNA: TGCAGTGCTAGTCCTAGCGGGGGCTATAATGAGCAGTTCTTC. Protein sequence: CSASPSGGYNEQFF.

This clone was found a few times. The rearrangement joins TRBV28 to TRBJ2-7; 11 bases align to TRBD1. The germline V gene encodes CDR1 MDHEN and CDR2 SYDVKM. This CDR3 contains 13 residues. The ends lost 6 bases at V and 6 bases at J; junction bases unmatched: 4. The CDR3 here is CASSQGTGGEQYF. In DNA form, the CDR3 reads TGTGCCAGCAGCCAAGGGACAGGGGGCGAGCAGTACTTC.

This clone has only one observation. The V call is TRBV4-1, the J call TRBJ1-5; D uncertain. Trimming pared 1 base from V and 6 bases from J, leaving 7 bases between. This CDR3 has 13 residues. The germline gives CDR1 MGHRA, CDR2 YSYEKL. DNA for the CDR3: TGCGCCAGCAGCCAAGGGGCAGGTCAGCCCCAGCATTTT. This sequence encodes CASSQGAGQPQHF.

The chain carries TRBV11-1 and TRBJ1-2; TRBD1 matches 9 bases. Unmatched junction bases numbered 10, after V lost 3 bases and J lost 8 bases. The CDR3 runs 15 residues. Germline V gives CDR1 SGHAT, CDR2 FQDESV (reference sequence). For the CDR3, the DNA is TGTGCCAGCAGCTTGGGACAGGGACTCTATGACGGCTACACCTTC. Translated, it gives CASSLGQGLYDGYTF.

V gene TRBV27 combines with J gene TRBJ2-7; 9 bases fit TRBD1. Per the germline V gene, CDR1 is MNHEY and CDR2 is SMNVEV (reference sequence). The V segment lost 10 bases and the J segment 2 bases; nucleotides outside the gene matches: 12. The CDR3 has 15 amino acids. This chain's CDR3 is CATPPTDRGTYEQYF. DNA of the CDR3: TGTGCCACCCCTCCGACGGACAGGGGAACCTACGAGCAGTACTTC.

The rearrangement uses TRBV5-1 and TRBJ2-1, with a tentative D call TRBD2 (6 bases). Trimming cost V 5 bases and J 5 bases, with 14 bases left between them. The CDR3 covers 14 residues. The germline V gene has CDR1 SGHRS and CDR2 YFSETQ. CDR3 nucleotide sequence: TGCGCCAGCAGTCGCCTAGCGAACGACAATGAGCAGTTCTTC. This encodes CASSRLANDNEQFF.

For this clone: Other DNA sequences of this sample code for an identical CDR3. The CDR3 reads CASSLSGYEQYF. Written as DNA, the CDR3 is TGTGCCAGCAGCTTGTCGGGGTACGAGCAGTACTTC. The genes are TRBV7-9 and TRBJ2-7; D is possibly TRBD2 (5 bases). This CDR3 has 12 residues. Per the germline V gene, CDR1 is SEHNR and CDR2 is FQNEAQ (reference sequence). Trimming cost V 3 bases and J 4 bases, with 7 bases left between them. Filled out from reference TRBV7-9 and TRBJ2-7, the complete variable domain reads DTGVSQNPRHKITKRGQNVTFRCDPISEHNRLYWYRQTLGQGPEFLTYFQNEAQLEKSRLLSDRFSAERPKGSFSTLEIQRTEQGDSAMYLCASSLSGYEQYFGPGTRLTVT.

This clone was seen only a few times. This rearrangement joins TRBV25-1 to TRBJ1-5; D unresolved. With 4 bases removed from V and 3 bases from J, the gap between germline ends came to 4 bases. This CDR3 region has 12 residues. Per germline, CDR1 MGHDK and CDR2 SYGVNS. The CDR3 sequence is CASSVVNQPQHF. CDR3 DNA: TGTGCCAGCAGTGTCGTCAATCAGCCCCAGCATTTT.

The genes are TRBV10-3 and TRBJ2-5, with D possibly matching TRBD1 (5 bases). Trimming left V 10 bases short and J 4 bases short, with 19 bases between. Germline values: CDR1 ENHRY, CDR2 SYGVKD. The CDR3 is 14 residues long. DNA for the CDR3: TGTGCCACCGCGGACACCAGAAGGGGAGAGACCCAGTACTTC. Its protein product is CATADTRRGETQYF.

J is TRBJ2-1 and V is TRBV30, with 7 bases aligning to TRBD1. The ends lost 3 bases at V and 0 bases at J; junction bases unmatched: 8. The CDR3 is 16 residues long. Germline-derived CDR1 and CDR2 are GTSNPN and SVGIG (reference sequence). CDR3 amino acids: CAWRRSGTDSYNEQFF. CDR3 sequence (DNA): TGTGCCTGGAGGCGCTCCGGGACAGACTCCTACAATGAGCAGTTCTTC.

CDR3 bases: TGTGCCACCAGTGAATCCCGACAGGGAAACACAGATACGCAGTATTTT. Protein product: CATSESRQGNTDTQYF. The chain combines TRBV24-1 with TRBJ2-3; 7 bases match TRBD1. The length of the CDR3 is 16 residues. Germline V gene lookup returns CDR1 KGHDR and CDR2 SFDVKD. With V trimmed by 4 bases and J by 2 bases, 8 bases remained unmatched.

As regards this clone: Relative to the germline gene, one junction end is altered; a read error may explain this. The CDR3 region is CASKAGTTNEKLFF. Here the CDR3 DNA reads TGTGCCAGTAAAGCCGGGACAACGAATGAAAAACTGTTTTTT. This chain links TRBV19 with TRBJ1-4; tentative D call: TRBD1 (6 bases). This CDR3 spans 14 amino acids. Germline values: CDR1 LNHDA, CDR2 SQIVND (reference sequence).

The chain recombines TRBV7-3 with TRBJ2-2; D might be TRBD2 (6 bases). Germline CDR1 reads SGHTA; CDR2 reads FQGTGA. Deletions cut 0 bases from V and 2 bases from J, with 10 bases between. The CDR3 length is 16 residues. CDR3 in amino acids: CASSLTGTPNTGELFF. CDR3 sequence (DNA): TGTGCCAGCAGCTTAACGGGGACTCCCAACACCGGGGAGCTGTTTTTT.

The CDR3 sequence: CASSQVGREVQPQHF. For the CDR3, the DNA is TGCGCCAGCAGCCAAGTCGGCAGGGAGGTTCAGCCCCAGCATTTT. The chain has TRBV4-1 and TRBJ1-5; D is perhaps TRBD1 (5 bases). The CDR3 sequence is 15 residues long. Germline CDR1 reads MGHRA; CDR2 reads YSYEKL. V was shortened by 1 base and J by 6 bases, with 13 bases between the two germline ends.

The J gene is TRBJ2-1, the V gene TRBV5-5, with TRBD1 matching 8 bases. The CDR3 totals 17 residues. The V and J ends lost 0 bases and 5 bases, in that order; junction bases with no gene match: 10. The germline V gene has CDR1 SGHKS and CDR2 YYEKEE (reference sequence). CDR3 amino acids: CASSLEVRDRSNNEQFF. The CDR3 DNA reads TGTGCCAGCAGCTTGGAGGTGAGGGACAGGTCTAACAATGAGCAGTTCTTC.